These T cell receptor beta chains were read from a single sample in a study of cytomegalovirus exposure and HLA in healthy donors. Only in-frame clones appear in the TCRdb table, and some are missing; sequencing was by immunoSEQ multiplex PCR. The sample has some 150,000 clones. Material for sequencing was PBMCs. Every receptor here comes from a young woman in good health and CMV-seronegative. Each CDR3 is given with its conserved first and last residue. D genes are given only for firm matches.

>-|TRBJ1-1|TRBV9
TGTGCCAGCAGCGCACAGGGCACCAACACTGAAGCTTTCTTT
CASSAQGTNTEAFF
>-|TRBJ1-1|TRBV6-5
TGTGCCAGCAGTTCTGACACTGAAGCTTTCTTT
CASSSDTEAFF
>-|TRBJ2-1|TRBV30
TGTGCCTGGATAGAGGGGGGGACCTACAATGAGCAGTTCTTC
CAWIEGGTYNEQFF
>-|TRBJ2-5|TRBV7-9
TGCGCCAGCAGCCGTACCGGGTCCCCGGGGGAGACCCAGTACTTC
CASSRTGSPGETQYF
>TRBD1|TRBJ1-6|TRBV4-1
TGCGCCAGCAGCCAATTGCCGGGACAGGAGGGTTCACCCCTCCACTTT
CASSQLPGQEGSPLHF
>-|TRBJ2-5|TRBV18
TGTGCCAGCTCGCCTCCGACGAGGCGAGAGACCCAGTACTTC
CASSPPTRRETQYF
>-|TRBJ2-1|TRBV5-6
TGTGCCAGCAGCTTGGCGGGAGGGGGCCATGAGCAGTTCTTC
CASSLAGGGHEQFF
>TRBD2|TRBJ2-2|TRBV7-3
TGTGCCAGCAGCTTAACGGGTGGAGCGGGAGGGGACACCGGGGAGCTGTTTTTT
CASSLTGGAGGDTGELFF
>TRBD1|TRBJ1-2|TRBV5-4
TGTGCCAGCAGCGACGACAGGGGGCTAAACAGCTATGGCTACACCTTC
CASSDDRGLNSYGYTF
>TRBD2|TRBJ2-1|TRBV9
TGTGCCAGCAGCGTAGGGGCGAGCGGGAGGTACAATGAGCAGTTCTTC
CASSVGASGRYNEQFF
>-|TRBJ2-5|TRBV19
TGTGCCAGTAGTAATCGGCGGCAAGAGACCCAGTACTTC
CASSNRRQETQYF
>-|TRBJ1-1|TRBV11-1
TGTGCCAGCAGCTTAGTCAGGGGGAACACTGAAGCTTTCTTT
CASSLVRGNTEAFF
>TRBD1|TRBJ1-1|TRBV30
TGTGCCTGGAGTGTTGGAGGGGGCTTGACTGAAGCTTTCTTT
CAWSVGGGLTEAFF
>TRBD1|TRBJ1-3|TRBV7-7
TGTGCCAGCAGCTTAGATACAGGGGCGGGAAACACCATATATTTT
CASSLDTGAGNTIYF
>TRBD1|TRBJ2-5|TRBV19
TGTGCCAGTAGTATAGATGGGGGGACAGGGGCACAAGAGACCCAGTACTTC
CASSIDGGTGAQETQYF
>TRBD2|TRBJ2-1|TRBV19
TGTGCCAGTAGTAGTGGAACTAGCGCCTACAATGAGCAGTTCTTC
CASSSGTSAYNEQFF
>TRBD1|TRBJ2-2|TRBV28
TGTGCCAGCAGGAGCCGGGACAGGAACACCGGGGAGCTGTTTTTT
CASRSRDRNTGELFF
>-|TRBJ1-2|TRBV25-1
TGTGCCAGCAGTCGCGATGCTAACTATGGCTACACCTTC
CASSRDANYGYTF
>-|TRBJ2-1|TRBV5-1
TGCGCCAGCAGCTTACTCCCTAGCATCAATGAGCAGTTCTTC
CASSLLPSINEQFF
>-|TRBJ1-1|TRBV29-1
TGCAGCGTTGGGACGCCCGAGCGGGGATCTTTCTTT
CSVGTPERGSFF
>TRBD1|TRBJ2-3|TRBV9
TGTGCCAGCAGCGAACAGGGGGCGCGCATAGATACGCAGTATTTT
CASSEQGARIDTQYF
>-|TRBJ1-2|TRBV27
TGTGCCAGCAGTCAGGGACAATTCTATGGCTACACCTTC
CASSQGQFYGYTF
>-|TRBJ1-1|TRBV4-3
TGCGCCAGCAGCCAAGATAGTTCGGGAACTGAAGCTTTCTTT
CASSQDSSGTEAFF
>TRBD2|TRBJ2-3|TRBV7-3
TGTGCCAGCAGCCAGACTAGCGGGACGACAGATACGCAGTATTTT
CASSQTSGTTDTQYF
>-|TRBJ1-3|TRBV6-5
TGTGCCAGCAGTTACTCGTGGGGCCCTGGAAACACCATATATTTT
CASSYSWGPGNTIYF
>-|TRBJ2-2|TRBV25-1
TGTGCCAGCAGTGATGGAGGACTCCGCGGGGAGCTGTTTTTT
CASSDGGLRGELFF
>TRBD2|TRBJ2-7|TRBV9
TGTGCCAGCAGCGTATCGGAGGGCGGGAGTCTTAACGAGCAGTATTTC
CASSVSEGGSLNEQYF
>TRBD2|TRBJ2-3|TRBV29-1
TGCAGCGTTGCCCTAGCGGATCGGGATACGCAGTATTTT
CSVALADRDTQYF
>TRBD1|TRBJ1-2|TRBV7-9
TGTGCCAGCAGCCCACCCCTAATTGGGGACAGAGCTAACTATGGCTACACCTTC
CASSPPLIGDRANYGYTF
>-|TRBJ1-2|TRBV2
TGTGCCAGCAGGCCGGGATCAAACTATGGCTACACCTTC
CASRPGSNYGYTF
>-|TRBJ1-5|TRBV6-1
TGTGCCAGCAGTGTGAGGATTAATCAGCCCCAGCATTTT
CASSVRINQPQHF
>TRBD2|TRBJ2-5|TRBV7-9
TGTGCCAGCGAAACCCAAGGGCTAGCGGGACCTCAAGAGACCCAGTACTTC
CASETQGLAGPQETQYF
>TRBD1|TRBJ1-1|TRBV7-9
TGTGCCAGCAGCTTTCCGCAGGGGGACGAAGCTTTCTTT
CASSFPQGDEAFF
>TRBD2|TRBJ2-1|TRBV14
TGTGCCAGCAGCCAATTAGGGGCGGGAGGGGAAGACAATGAGCAGTTCTTC
CASSQLGAGGEDNEQFF
>TRBD1|TRBJ2-5|TRBV13
TGTGCCAGCAGGCCGACAGGGTCGGGTGAGACCCAGTACTTC
CASRPTGSGETQYF
>-|TRBJ1-3|TRBV6-1
TGTGCCAGCAGTGAGGCATCCTACCGGGCAGGAGGCCCGGGAAACACCATATATTTT
CASSEASYRAGGPGNTIYF
>-|TRBJ1-5|TRBV30
TGTGCCTGGAGTTGGGCAGGGGCCAATCAGCCCCAGCATTTT
CAWSWAGANQPQHF
>-|TRBJ2-3|TRBV11-2
TGTGCCAGCAGCTTTGGTACGGGGACTTACACAGATACGCAGTATTTT
CASSFGTGTYTDTQYF
>-|TRBJ1-5|TRBV6-5
TGTGCCAGCAGTTACCGCCGGGATAGCAATCAGCCCCAGCATTTT
CASSYRRDSNQPQHF
>TRBD2|TRBJ2-5|TRBV5-1
TGCGCCAGCAGCTTGGTTACTAGCGGGAGGGCCATCGGGGAGACCCAGTACTTC
CASSLVTSGRAIGETQYF
>TRBD1|TRBJ1-1|TRBV27
TGTGCCAGCAGTAGTATCGTGGGGACAGGGGGCCCTGAAGCTTTCTTT
CASSSIVGTGGPEAFF
>TRBD1|TRBJ1-2|TRBV5-4
TGTGCCAGCTCCCGGGACAGGGGTTATGGCTACACCTTC
CASSRDRGYGYTF
>TRBD2|TRBJ2-1|TRBV5-6
TGTGCCAGCAGCGGGGGACTAGCGACCTACAATGAGCAGTTCTTC
CASSGGLATYNEQFF
>TRBD1|TRBJ1-2|TRBV7-2
TGTGCCAGCAGCTTGGGGACAGACCTTTCTGGCTACACCTTC
CASSLGTDLSGYTF
>TRBD2|TRBJ2-1|TRBV7-2
TGTGCCAGCAGCCCAGGTGGGGGGACTAGACGGAACAATGAGCAGTTCTTC
CASSPGGGTRRNNEQFF
>TRBD1|TRBJ2-5|TRBV5-4
TGTGCCAGCGGCGACAGGGGGCAGGAGACCCAGTACTTC
CASGDRGQETQYF